The TCR beta chain described here comes from a study of T cells in tuberculosis. Looking at the study overall: In South Africa, adults with active tuberculosis were compared with IGRA-negative and latently infected IGRA-positive adolescents.

Each donor contributed around 100,000 T cells on average, unsorted. Sequencing was performed with immunoSEQ multiplex PCR; in TCRdb, only in-frame clones are kept and a portion is missing. The sample carries 30,000 to 40,000 clones, approximately 96% recorded once. Concerning this clone: The antigen is unknown.

Findings of the study overall: Active tuberculosis TCR-alpha repertoires lay closer to GMM-specific TCRs than IGRA-negative controls, suggesting clonal expansion. Active tuberculosis patients had shorter CDR3-alpha; the beta difference was nonsignificant.

The clonotype was recovered from a donor aged 10-29 years with latent tuberculosis or without tuberculosis infection. The source material was PBMCs.

The CDR3: CASSLLTDTQYF. CDR3 coding DNA: TGTGCCAGCTCACTTCTCACAGATACGCAGTATTTT. The chain couples TRBV18 to TRBJ2-3, with D hard to call. V was trimmed by 4 bases and J by 2 bases, leaving 4 bases between them. CDR1 KGHSH and CDR2 LQKENI come from the germline V gene. This CDR3 contains 12 residues.